The 12 T cell receptor beta chains below all came from one sample that was sequenced in a study of blood T cell repertoires in COVID-19. Data came from immunoSEQ multiplex PCR; TCRdb stores just in-frame clones and leaves some out. Found here are roughly 120,000 clones, around nine tenths of them singletons; the top ten hold approximately 3.5%. Sequencing input: peripheral blood. These TCRs come from a woman between 45 and 65 years old with acute or convalescent COVID-19.

The chain recombines TRBV24-1 with TRBJ2-2; no firm D call. The CDR3 is 14 amino acids. Germline lookup yields CDR1 KGHDR and CDR2 SFDVKD. V was pared by 4 bases and J by 4 bases, with 9 bases between. The CDR3 loop is CATSDPFFTGELFF. The CDR3 DNA reads TGTGCCACCAGTGACCCCTTTTTCACCGGGGAGCTGTTTTTT.

In DNA, the CDR3 is TGCAGCGTGATAGAGAACACTGAAGCTTTCTTT. This gives the protein CSVIENTEAFF. V is TRBV29-1 and J is TRBJ1-1; D not certain. V gave up 6 bases and J gave up 1 base, with 6 bases separating them. Germline V gives CDR1 SQVTM, CDR2 ANQGSEA. The CDR3 totals 11 residues. The full variable domain, its missing parts supplied by reference TRBV29-1 and TRBJ1-1, is SAVISQKPSRDICQRGTSLTIQCQVDSQVTMMFWYRQQPGQSLTLIATANQGSEATYESGFVIDKFPISRPNLTFSTLTVSNMSPEDSSIYLCSVIENTEAFFGQGTRLTVV.

The gene calls are TRBV28 and TRBJ2-2, with 11 bases identical to TRBD2. The CDR3 contains 16 residues. Germline CDR1 MDHEN, CDR2 SYDVKM. The V gene end was trimmed by 1 base and the J gene end by 6 bases; junction bases not matched to a gene: 4. The CDR3 protein is CASSLFTSGSPGELFF. In DNA, the CDR3 is TGTGCCAGCAGTTTATTCACTAGCGGGAGTCCCGGGGAGCTGTTTTTT. The full variable domain, with the rest looked up from reference TRBV28 and TRBJ2-2, is DVKVTQSSRYLVKRTGEKVFLECVQDMDHENMFWYRQDPGLGLRLIYFSYDVKMKEKGDIPEGYSVSREKKERFSLILESASTNQTSMYLCASSLFTSGSPGELFFGEGSRLTVL.

The chain couples TRBV9 to TRBJ2-1; TRBD1 matches at 7 bases. The CDR3 contains 14 residues. Germline V lookup: CDR1 SGDLS, CDR2 YYNGEE. Trimming removed 0 bases from V and 5 bases from J; junction bases left unmatched: 2. The CDR3 DNA is TGTGCCAGCAGCGTAGTAGGGACAGACAATGAGCAGTTCTTC. The encoded protein is CASSVVGTDNEQFF.

A note on this clone: The sample holds other DNA sequences that translate to the same CDR3. The V call is TRBV12-3 or TRBV12-4, the J call TRBJ1-1; D gene ambiguous. There are 13 residues in the CDR3. V lost 1 base and J 1 base, leaving 4 bases between the germline ends. The CDR3 sequence is CASSLGGNTEAFF. The CDR3, as DNA: TGTGCCAGCAGTTTAGGCGGGAACACTGAAGCTTTCTTT.

The chain uses TRBV5-4 and TRBJ2-7, with D tentatively TRBD2 (6 bases). CDR1 is SGHNT, CDR2 YYREEE, per germline (reference sequence). With 4 bases removed from V and 4 bases from J, the gap between germline ends came to 21 bases. The length of the CDR3 is 16 residues. CDR3 sequence (DNA): TGTGCCAGCAGCGTACCAAAAAGGGACTTAAATTACGAGCAGTACTTC. Amino acid sequence: CASSVPKRDLNYEQYF.

J is TRBJ1-4 and V is TRBV19; D might be TRBD1 (6 bases). This CDR3 is built from 17 residues. In germline, CDR1 is LNHDA, CDR2 SQIVND (reference sequence). V dropped 5 bases and J dropped 0 bases, with 16 bases sitting between them. CDR3 residues: CASSDQGGVTTNEKLFF. CDR3 nucleotide sequence: TGTGCCAGTAGTGACCAAGGGGGAGTTACAACTAATGAAAAACTGTTTTTT.

V is TRBV6-1 and J is TRBJ1-2; 8 nucleotides align to TRBD1. The V gene's germline CDR1 is MNHNS and CDR2 SASEGT. The CDR3 loop spans 14 amino acids. With V trimmed by 2 bases and J by 8 bases, 7 bases remained unmatched. The chain's CDR3 is CASSETRTGSGYTF. The CDR3 DNA follows: TGTGCCAGCAGTGAAACCCGGACAGGGAGCGGCTACACCTTC.

The chain combines TRBV5-1 with TRBJ2-1, with 10 positions matching TRBD2. The germline V gene has CDR1 SGHRS and CDR2 YFSETQ. The CDR3 has 18 residues. The J segment lost 7 bases and the V segment lost 0 bases, leaving 13 bases of the junction unmatched. The CDR3 nucleotides read TGCGCCAGCAGCTTGGCCTGCCGGCTAGCGGGAGTCTGGAATGAGCAGTTCTTC. Translating it yields CASSLACRLAGVWNEQFF.

The chain has TRBV18 and TRBJ2-7; 9 bases agree with TRBD1. Per germline, CDR1 KGHSH and CDR2 LQKENI. The CDR3 length is 14 residues. V lost 2 bases and J lost 6; bases outside the gene matches: 5. CDR3 sequence reads: CASSPNTGGSEQYF. The CDR3 DNA reads TGTGCCAGCTCACCAAACACAGGGGGCTCCGAGCAGTACTTC. Complete variable domain (other parts from reference TRBV18 and TRBJ2-7): NAGVMQNPRHLVRRRGQEARLRCSPMKGHSHVYWYRQLPEEGLKFMVYLQKENIIDESGMPKERFSAEFPKEGPSILRIQQVVRGDSAAYFCASSPNTGGSEQYFGPGTRLTVT.

The CDR3 bases are TGTGCCAGCAGGGATACAGGGGGTCAGCCCCAGCATTTT. Protein: CASRDTGGQPQHF. The chain is built from TRBV6-5 and TRBJ1-5; the match to TRBD1 covers 8 bases. V was clipped by 6 bases and J by 6 bases; unmatched bases: 4. CDR1 and CDR2 from the germline V gene are MNHEY and SVGAGI. The CDR3 is 13 amino acids.

The chain recombines TRBV4-2 with TRBJ2-7, with 9 bases identical to TRBD1. This CDR3 contains 16 residues. Germline assignment: CDR1 LGHNA and CDR2 YNFKEQ. The V segment lost 2 bases and the J segment 4 bases; nucleotides outside the gene matches: 9. The chain's CDR3 is CASSQPPGQGTYEQYF. In DNA, the CDR3 is TGTGCCAGCAGCCAACCCCCCGGACAGGGGACATACGAGCAGTACTTC.